This is a list of T cell receptor beta chains from one sample in a study of blood T cells in healthy people across ages. TCRdb independently ran MiXCR on the 5' RACE reads; one entry per CDR3 protein. The sample carries about 830,000 distinct CDR3 sequences, roughly 64% recorded once. The specimen sequenced was blood. These receptors were collected from a man aged 30 to 45 in good health. The CDR3 runs from the conserved cysteine through the conserved F or W. A D gene is named only where the DNA matches it firmly. The listing skips clone size in some rows; elsewhere it reads once, few, many or a size class.

-	TRBV7-6	TRBJ2-7	-	CANTKRGGGFGYEQYF	TGTGCCAACACCAAGAGGGGAGGAGGCTTTGGGTACGAGCAGTACTTC
-	TRBV20-1	TRBJ2-4	-	CSAGIGDLAKNIQYF	TGCAGTGCGGGTATTGGGGACCTAGCCAAAAACATTCAGTACTTC
-	TRBV5-5	TRBJ2-1	-	CASSPGSSKLDEQFF	TGTGCCAGCAGCCCAGGGTCTTCTAAGCTTGATGAGCAGTTCTTC
-	TRBV7-3	TRBJ2-3	-	CASSSHPGRQSTDTQYF	TGTGCCAGCAGCTCCCACCCAGGACGGCAAAGTACAGATACGCAGTATTTT
-	TRBV29-1	TRBJ2-4	-	CSVEGSSPYERYF	TGCAGCGTTGAGGGGTCATCACCCTACGAGCGGTACTTC
TRBD2	TRBV12-3/TRBV12-4	TRBJ2-1	-	CASSVLAGGRLWNEQFF	TGTGCCAGCAGTGTACTAGCGGGGGGGCGGCTTTGGAATGAGCAGTTCTTC
-	TRBV7-2	TRBJ2-3	-	CASSSSTGNTQYF	TGTGCCAGCAGCTCATCGACGGGGAATACGCAGTATTTT
-	TRBV6-6	TRBJ1-2	-	CASGGEGDTF	TGTGCCAGCGGCGGGGAGGGTGACACCTTC
-	TRBV13	TRBJ2-4	few	CASSLSPRGEQYF	TGTGCCAGCAGCTTGTCCCCCCGAGGGGAGCAGTACTTC
-	TRBV28	TRBJ1-4	-	CASSTASLTEKLFF	TGTGCCAGCAGCACGGCTAGTCTTACTGAAAAACTGTTTTTT
-	TRBV30	TRBJ2-3	-	CAWSGPGQAQYF	TGTGCCTGGAGTGGACCGGGACAAGCGCAGTATTTT
-	TRBV7-6	TRBJ2-7	once	CASSLGESGYNEQYF	TGTGCCAGCAGCTTAGGGGAATCGGGCTACAATGAGCAGTACTTC
-	TRBV5-6	TRBJ1-6	few	CASSLGFQDNSPLHF	TGTGCCAGCAGCTTGGGGTTTCAAGATAATTCACCCCTCCACTTT
TRBD1	TRBV7-9	TRBJ1-5	-	CASSSNRGEQPQHF	TGTGCCAGCAGCTCGAACAGGGGTGAACAGCCCCAGCATTTT
-	TRBV29-1	TRBJ2-2	-	CSVGGPGTGELFF	TGCAGCGTTGGGGGGCCGGGCACCGGGGAGCTGTTTTTT
TRBD1	TRBV6-4	TRBJ2-1	-	CASSDSDRGEQFF	TGTGCCAGCAGTGACTCGGACAGGGGGGAGCAGTTCTTC
-	TRBV7-2	TRBJ2-6	few	CASSPDASSGANVLTF	TGTGCCAGCAGCCCGGACGCAAGCTCTGGGGCCAACGTCCTGACTTTC
-	TRBV29-1	TRBJ2-5	few	CSVDPVLKVTQYF	TGCAGCGTTGACCCAGTTCTGAAGGTGACCCAGTACTTC
-	TRBV29-1	TRBJ2-4	-	CSVETRGDIQYF	TGCAGCGTCGAAACAAGGGGGGACATTCAGTACTTC
TRBD2	TRBV3-1	TRBJ2-1	-	CASSQELAASRQFF	TGTGCCAGCAGCCAAGAACTAGCGGCGTCCCGCCAGTTCTTC
-	TRBV29-1	TRBJ2-5	few	CSVPRAGNTETQYF	TGCAGCGTGCCACGGGCAGGGAATACGGAGACCCAGTACTTC
-	TRBV6-2/TRBV6-3	TRBJ2-7	many	CASSHDQPNEQYF	TGTGCCAGCAGCCACGACCAGCCCAACGAGCAGTACTTC
TRBD1	TRBV2	TRBJ1-2	-	CASSERGQGPYGYTF	TGTGCCAGCAGTGAGAGGGGACAGGGACCCTATGGCTACACCTTC
-	TRBV11-2	TRBJ2-7	few	CASSLWGGNEQYF	TGTGCCAGCAGCTTATGGGGGGGCAACGAGCAGTACTTC